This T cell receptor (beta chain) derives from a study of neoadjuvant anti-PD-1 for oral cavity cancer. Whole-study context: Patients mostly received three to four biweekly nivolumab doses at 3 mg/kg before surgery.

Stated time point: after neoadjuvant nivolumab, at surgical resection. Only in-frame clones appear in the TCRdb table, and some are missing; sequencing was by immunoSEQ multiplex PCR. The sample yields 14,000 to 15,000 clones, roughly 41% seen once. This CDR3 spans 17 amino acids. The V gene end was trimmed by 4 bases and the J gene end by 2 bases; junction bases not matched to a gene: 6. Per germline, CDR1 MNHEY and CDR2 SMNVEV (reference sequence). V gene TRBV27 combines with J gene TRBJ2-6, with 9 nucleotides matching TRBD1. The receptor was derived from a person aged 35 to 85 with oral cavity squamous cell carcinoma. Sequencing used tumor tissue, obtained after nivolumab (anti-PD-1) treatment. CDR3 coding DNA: TGTGCCAGCAGTTCTCCGGGACAGGGAGCTGGGGCCAACGTCCTGACTTTC. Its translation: CASSSPGQGAGANVLTF.